The 17 T cell receptor beta chains below were found in one sample sequenced in a study of blood T cells in healthy people across ages. Using a J-beta primer mix together with a sample-barcoded 5' primer, a second PCR was run for roughly 6 to 12 cycles. TCRdb re-derived calls from the 5' RACE reads in MiXCR, one entry per CDR3 protein. This table has a few hundred thousand distinct CDR3 sequences, roughly half appearing once. Sequencing input: blood. Receptors were obtained from a man in his fifties or sixties in good health.

A few counts support this clonotype. V and J are TRBV20-1 and TRBJ2-1, with D possibly matching TRBD2 (6 bases). Germline V gene lookup returns CDR1 DFQATT and CDR2 SNEGSKA (reference sequence). Trimming took 3 bases from V and 6 from J, leaving 15 bases between them. The CDR3 runs 14 residues. The CDR3 bases are TGCAGTGCTAGCAGGGACTCCCGGGGCAATGAGCAGTTCTTC. Protein: CSASRDSRGNEQFF.

The chain uses TRBV5-8 and TRBJ2-4; D remains ambiguous. Per germline, CDR1 SGHTS and CDR2 YDEGEE. The germline V and J ends were trimmed by 2 bases and 7 bases, with 7 bases remaining between them. This CDR3 is 12 amino acids long. This CDR3 is CASSFEGNIQYF. CDR3 coding DNA: TGTGCCAGCAGCTTCGAAGGGAACATTCAGTACTTC.

The chain joins TRBV3-1 to TRBJ2-5; no reliable D call. Germline lookup yields CDR1 LGHDT and CDR2 YNNKEL (reference sequence). V was shortened by 3 bases and J by 1 base, with 3 bases between the two germline ends. This CDR3 has 12 residues. CDR3 sequence: CASSHLQETQYF. The CDR3, as DNA: TGTGCCAGCAGCCATCTCCAAGAGACCCAGTACTTC.

The rearrangement uses TRBV28 and TRBJ2-7; no clear D gene. The closer fit of TRBJ2-1 to the DNA end suggests the J call may be wrong. Looked up from germline, CDR1 is MDHEN and CDR2 is SYDVKM. CDR3 length: 15 amino acids. DNA for the CDR3: TGTGCCAGCAGTTTGGGCAGCCTGAGCTCCTACGAGCAGTTCTTC. Protein product: CASSLGSLSSYEQFF.

The V call is TRBV9, the J call TRBJ2-5; no reliable D call. The CDR3 is made up of 13 amino acids. V shed 2 bases and J shed 5 bases, with 10 bases lying between them. Germline V gene data show CDR1 as SGDLS and CDR2 as YYNGEE. The CDR3 DNA sequence: TGTGCCAGCAGCGTTGGCTCCCGGGAGACCCAGTACTTC. Protein sequence: CASSVGSRETQYF.

The CDR3 loop is CASSFPGEFTEAFF. In nucleotides, the CDR3 is TGTGCCAGCAGTTTCCCAGGGGAATTCACTGAAGCTTTCTTT. V is TRBV28 and J is TRBJ1-1; D is possibly TRBD1 (6 bases). V was pared by 3 bases and J by 4 bases, with 12 bases between. In germline, CDR1 is MDHEN, CDR2 SYDVKM. There are 14 residues in the CDR3.

The V call is TRBV7-8, the J call TRBJ1-5; 9 bases fit TRBD1. CDR3 length: 15 amino acids. Germline CDR1 and CDR2: SGHVS and FQNEAQ. V shed 5 bases and J 6 bases; nucleotides not matched to a gene: 8. CDR3 bases: TGTGCCAGCAGCACACTAGGACAGGGGAGTCAGCCCCAGCATTTT. It translates to CASSTLGQGSQPQHF.

In this sample, this clonotype turned up a few times. In DNA, the CDR3 is TGTGCCAGCAGTTACATCAATGAGCAGTTCTTC. This gives the protein CASSYINEQFF. V usage is TRBV6-2 or TRBV6-3 and J usage is TRBJ2-1; D gene unclear. Germline V CDR1 and CDR2: MNHEY, SVGEGT. This CDR3 has 11 amino acids. Trimming stripped 2 bases from V and 6 bases from J, with 2 bases between.

This clonotype was detected a few times. The rearrangement joins TRBV2 to TRBJ2-7; D could derive from TRBD1 or TRBD2 (5 bases each). This CDR3 contains 14 residues. Looked up from germline, CDR1 is SNHLY and CDR2 is FYNNEI. The V end lost 8 bases, the J end lost 3 bases, and 17 bases lay between the germline ends. The CDR3 DNA reads as TGTGCCAGCGGAGGACACTCTGGGAACTACGAGCAGTACTTC. The encoded protein is CASGGHSGNYEQYF.

This clonotype was seen only a few times. The chain uses TRBV7-2 and TRBJ2-4, with D perhaps TRBD1 (5 bases). Gene TRBJ2-7 matches the end of the DNA better, so the J call may be wrong. The CDR3 loop spans 14 amino acids. Per germline, CDR1 SGHTA and CDR2 FQGNSA. CDR3 in amino acids: CASTSRGQVYEQYF. The CDR3 nucleotides are TGTGCCAGCACCTCCCGAGGACAAGTTTACGAGCAGTACTTC.

The chain is built from TRBV3-1 and TRBJ2-5; no reliable D call. V lost 0 bases and J lost 6, with 5 bases in between. The CDR3 contains 12 residues. Germline V gene sequence: CDR1 LGHDT, CDR2 YNNKEL (reference sequence). CDR3 DNA sequence: TGTGCCAGCAGCCAAGAAAGGAAGACCCAGTACTTC. Translated, it gives CASSQERKTQYF.

The rearrangement uses TRBV27 and TRBJ2-7; TRBD2 aligns across 10 bases. The J segment lost 5 bases and the V segment lost 6 bases, leaving 4 bases of the junction unmatched. CDR1 MNHEY and CDR2 SMNVEV come from the germline V gene (reference sequence). The CDR3 sequence is 13 residues long. The CDR3 protein is CASSRGTSDEQYF. The CDR3 DNA reads TGTGCCAGCAGCCGCGGGACTAGCGACGAGCAGTACTTC.

The sample holds one count of this clonotype. This chain connects TRBV5-1 to TRBJ2-5; D is unresolved. The DNA end favors TRBJ2-7, so the J call may be wrong. The CDR3 consists of 14 residues. Per germline, CDR1 SGHRS and CDR2 YFSETQ. The CDR3, as DNA: TGCGCCAGCAGCTTGGGGACCGAGTTTTACGAGCAGTACTTC. Translation gives CASSLGTEFYEQYF.

The CDR3 sequence is CASSQERGGGEQFF. CDR3 nucleotides: TGTGCCAGCAGCCAAGAACGGGGGGGCGGTGAGCAGTTCTTC. This chain connects TRBV4-2 to TRBJ2-1; 8 nucleotides match TRBD2. After removal of 0 bases from V and 9 bases from J, the junction contained 4 bases not matched to a gene. Germline assignment: CDR1 LGHNA and CDR2 YNFKEQ. This CDR3 contains 14 residues.

This clonotype was found many times. The chain joins TRBV6-2 or TRBV6-3 to TRBJ2-7, with a weak D call TRBD2 (7 bases). The CDR3 is made up of 16 amino acids. V was clipped by 7 bases and J by 0 bases, with 19 bases between them. CDR1 and CDR2 (germline): MNHEY, SVGEGT. The CDR3 is CASTRPGGQSSYEQYF. CDR3 nucleotide sequence: TGTGCCAGCACCCGACCGGGGGGACAAAGCTCCTACGAGCAGTACTTC.

This rearrangement joins TRBV29-1 to TRBJ2-7, with 16 bases matching TRBD2. The trim removed 6 bases at V and 4 bases at J, leaving 6 bases unmatched. The germline CDR1 and CDR2 sequences are SQVTM and ANQGSEA. CDR3 size: 15 residues. This CDR3 reads CSVTGTSGRAYEQYF. The CDR3 bases are TGCAGCGTGACCGGGACTAGCGGGAGGGCTTACGAGCAGTACTTC.

The rearrangement links TRBV6-1 to TRBJ2-3; 10 nucleotides match TRBD2. V was clipped by 6 bases and J by 4 bases; unmatched bases: 19. CDR3 length: 19 residues. The germline gives CDR1 MNHNS, CDR2 SASEGT. This CDR3 is CASSLGRGLARSESDTQYF. The CDR3, as DNA: TGTGCCAGCAGCCTAGGAAGGGGACTAGCGCGTTCCGAATCAGATACGCAGTATTTT.